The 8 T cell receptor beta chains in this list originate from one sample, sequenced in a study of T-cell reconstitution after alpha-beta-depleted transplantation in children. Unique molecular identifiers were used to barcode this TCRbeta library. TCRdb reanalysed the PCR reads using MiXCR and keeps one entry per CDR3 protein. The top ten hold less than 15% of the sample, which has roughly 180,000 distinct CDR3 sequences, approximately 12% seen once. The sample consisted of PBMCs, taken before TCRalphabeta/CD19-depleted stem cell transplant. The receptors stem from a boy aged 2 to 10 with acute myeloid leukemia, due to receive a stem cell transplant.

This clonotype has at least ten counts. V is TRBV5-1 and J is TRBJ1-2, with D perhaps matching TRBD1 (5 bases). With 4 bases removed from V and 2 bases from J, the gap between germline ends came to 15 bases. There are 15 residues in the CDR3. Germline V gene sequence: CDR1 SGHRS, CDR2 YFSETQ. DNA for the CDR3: TGCGCCAGCAGCGCCGGCTTCCGGGACAACTATGGCTACACCTTC. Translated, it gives CASSAGFRDNYGYTF.

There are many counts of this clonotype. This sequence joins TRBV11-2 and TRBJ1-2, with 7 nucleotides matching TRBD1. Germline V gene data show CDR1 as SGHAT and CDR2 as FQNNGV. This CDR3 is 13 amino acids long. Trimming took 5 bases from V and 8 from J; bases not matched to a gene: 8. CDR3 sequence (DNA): TGTGCCAGCAGCGTACAGGGGAGAGAAGGCTACACCTTC. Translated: CASSVQGREGYTF.

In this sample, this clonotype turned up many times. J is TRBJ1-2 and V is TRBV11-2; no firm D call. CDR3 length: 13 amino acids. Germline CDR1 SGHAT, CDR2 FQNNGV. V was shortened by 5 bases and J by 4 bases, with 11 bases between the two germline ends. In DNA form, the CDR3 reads TGTGCCAGCAGCCCAGGACCGCGCTATGGCTACACCTTC. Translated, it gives CASSPGPRYGYTF.

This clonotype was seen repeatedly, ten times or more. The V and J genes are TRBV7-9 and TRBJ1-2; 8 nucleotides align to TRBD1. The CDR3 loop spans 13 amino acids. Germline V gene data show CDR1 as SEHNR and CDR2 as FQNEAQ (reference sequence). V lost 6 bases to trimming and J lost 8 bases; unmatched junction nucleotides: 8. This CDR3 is CASSYGQGLGYTF. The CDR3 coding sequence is TGTGCCAGCAGTTATGGACAGGGCCTGGGCTACACCTTC.

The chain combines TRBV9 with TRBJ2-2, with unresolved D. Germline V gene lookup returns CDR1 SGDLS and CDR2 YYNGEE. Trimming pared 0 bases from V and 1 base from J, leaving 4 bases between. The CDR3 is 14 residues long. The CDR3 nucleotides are TGTGCCAGCAGCGTAGCAAAGAACACCGGGGAGCTGTTTTTT. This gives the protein CASSVAKNTGELFF. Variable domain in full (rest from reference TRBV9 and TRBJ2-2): DSGVTQTPKHLITATGQRVTLRCSPRSGDLSVYWYQQSLDQGLQFLIQYYNGEERAKGNILERFSAQQFPDLHSELNLSSLELGDSALYFCASSVAKNTGELFFGEGSRLTVL.

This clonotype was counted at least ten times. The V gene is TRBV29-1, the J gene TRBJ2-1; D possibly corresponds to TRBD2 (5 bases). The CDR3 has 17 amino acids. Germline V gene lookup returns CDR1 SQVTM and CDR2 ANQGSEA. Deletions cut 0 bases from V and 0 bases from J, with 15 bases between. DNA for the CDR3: TGCAGCGTTGAAGACCAGCGGAGCCTCAACTCCTACAATGAGCAGTTCTTC. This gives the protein CSVEDQRSLNSYNEQFF.

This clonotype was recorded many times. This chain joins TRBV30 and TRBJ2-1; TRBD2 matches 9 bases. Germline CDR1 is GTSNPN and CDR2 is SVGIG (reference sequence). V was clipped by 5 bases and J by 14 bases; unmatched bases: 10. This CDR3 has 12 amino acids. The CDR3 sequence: CAWEEPLAGKFF. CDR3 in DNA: TGTGCCTGGGAGGAACCGCTAGCGGGGAAGTTCTTC.

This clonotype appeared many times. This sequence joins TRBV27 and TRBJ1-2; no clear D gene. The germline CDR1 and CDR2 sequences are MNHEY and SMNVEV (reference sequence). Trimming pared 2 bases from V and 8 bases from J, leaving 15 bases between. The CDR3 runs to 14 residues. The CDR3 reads CASSLRETGNGYTF. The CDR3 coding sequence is TGTGCCAGCAGTTTAAGGGAGACCGGTAACGGCTACACCTTC.